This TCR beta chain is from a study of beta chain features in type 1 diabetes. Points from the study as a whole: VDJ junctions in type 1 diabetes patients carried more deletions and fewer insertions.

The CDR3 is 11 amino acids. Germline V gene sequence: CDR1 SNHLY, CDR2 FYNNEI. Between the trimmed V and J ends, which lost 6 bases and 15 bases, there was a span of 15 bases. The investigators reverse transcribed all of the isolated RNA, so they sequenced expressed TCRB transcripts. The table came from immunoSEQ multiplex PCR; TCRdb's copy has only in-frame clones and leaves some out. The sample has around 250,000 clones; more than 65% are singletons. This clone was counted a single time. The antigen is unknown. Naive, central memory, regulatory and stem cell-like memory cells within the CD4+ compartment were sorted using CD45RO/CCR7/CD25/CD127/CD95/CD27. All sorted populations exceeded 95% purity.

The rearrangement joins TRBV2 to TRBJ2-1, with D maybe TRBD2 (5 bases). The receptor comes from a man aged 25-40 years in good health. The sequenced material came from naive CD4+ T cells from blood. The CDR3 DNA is TGTGCCAGCAGCACTAGGGTTGGGAGGTTCTTC. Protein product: CASSTRVGRFF. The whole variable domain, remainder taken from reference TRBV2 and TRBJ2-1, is EPEVTQTPSHQVTQMGQEVILRCVPISNHLYFYWYRQILGQKVEFLVSFYNNEISEKSEIFDDQFSVERPDGSNFTLKIRSTKLEDSAMYFCASSTRVGRFFGPGTRLTVL.